One sample yielded the 21 T cell receptor beta chains listed below, sequenced in a study of naive and memory T cell subsets. TCR cDNA received a 3' ligated oligonucleotide that carried a UMI. Ligated cDNA underwent four rounds of PCR with nested alpha and beta constant region primers and SP2. TCRdb re-derived calls from the 5' RACE reads in MiXCR, one entry per CDR3 protein. This table has tens of thousands of distinct CDR3 sequences, more than 7.5% appearing once. These receptors were collected from a female donor in good health.

This clonotype was picked up many times. The chain uses TRBV20-1 and TRBJ2-3; 9 positions agree with TRBD1. There are 15 residues in the CDR3. The germline gives CDR1 DFQATT, CDR2 SNEGSKA (reference sequence). V shed 1 base, J shed 7 bases, and the junction held 9 bases outside the gene matches. The CDR3 region has the DNA TGCAGTGCTAGAGGGTCCCGGACAGGGGCCAATACGCAGTATTTT. It translates to CSARGSRTGANTQYF.

The chain joins TRBV10-3 to TRBJ1-3; D gene ambiguous. V was trimmed by 8 bases and J by 0 bases, leaving 14 bases between them. CDR3 length: 15 amino acids. In germline, CDR1 is ENHRY, CDR2 SYGVKD. As DNA, the CDR3 is TGTGCCATCGAGAGACGAGCATACTCTGGAAACACCATATATTTT. Encoded protein: CAIERRAYSGNTIYF.

There are a few counts of this clonotype. This rearrangement joins TRBV18 to TRBJ2-3; unclear D gene. V lost 2 bases and J lost 8, with 17 bases in between. The germline CDR1 and CDR2 sequences are KGHSH and LQKENI. This CDR3 has 15 residues. CDR3 residues: CASSPSQTSFGTQYF. The CDR3 DNA follows: TGTGCCAGCTCACCATCTCAAACGAGTTTTGGTACGCAGTATTTT.

The sample holds many counts of this clonotype. The rearrangement links TRBV6-1 to TRBJ1-3, with unresolved D. This CDR3 region has 10 residues. Germline CDR1 MNHNS, CDR2 SASEGT. V was trimmed by 8 bases and J by 5 bases, leaving 4 bases between them. The CDR3 DNA follows: TGTGCCAGCGAGCGAAACACCATATATTTT. As protein: CASERNTIYF.

This clonotype has a handful of counts. The chain is built from TRBV20-1 and TRBJ2-5, with D possibly matching TRBD1 (6 bases). Germline CDR1 reads DFQATT; CDR2 reads SNEGSKA (reference sequence). V gave up 5 bases and J gave up 4 bases, with 17 bases separating them. The CDR3 spans 14 residues. In nucleotides, the CDR3 is TGCAGTGCTTTAGACGGGTCAGGGGCAGAGACCCAGTACTTC. Encoded protein: CSALDGSGAETQYF.

The sample holds a few counts of this clonotype. The chain combines TRBV28 with TRBJ2-5; TRBD2 matches 10 bases. V shed 4 bases and J 1 base; nucleotides not matched to a gene: 3. This CDR3 region has 15 residues. From germline, CDR1 is MDHEN and CDR2 SYDVKM. The CDR3 DNA reads TGTGCCAGCAGTTCACTAGCGGGGTCCCAAGAGACCCAGTACTTC. It specifies CASSSLAGSQETQYF.

There are many counts of this clonotype. This chain connects TRBV19 to TRBJ1-2; D is undetermined. CDR3 length: 13 residues. The germline V and J ends were trimmed by 6 bases and 2 bases, with 10 bases remaining between them. Per germline, CDR1 LNHDA and CDR2 SQIVND (reference sequence). Here the CDR3 DNA reads TGTGCCAGTAGAGATAGGCAGAACTATGGCTACACCTTC. This sequence encodes CASRDRQNYGYTF.

This clonotype was seen a few times. The chain has TRBV10-3 and TRBJ1-5; no clear D. The CDR3 runs 14 residues. In germline, CDR1 is ENHRY, CDR2 SYGVKD. V lost 5 bases, J lost 5 bases, and 13 bases lay in between. CDR3 nucleotides: TGTGCCATCAGTAGCACGAATCAGGATCAGCCCCAGCATTTT. It encodes CAISSTNQDQPQHF.

This clonotype has only a few counts. The chain couples TRBV7-2 to TRBJ1-5; D gene ambiguous. This CDR3 contains 13 residues. Germline V CDR1 and CDR2: SGHTA, FQGNSA. Trimming removed 6 bases at V and 2 bases at J, with 8 bases between. The CDR3 DNA reads TGTGCCAGCAGGGGTGGTGGCAATCAGCCCCAGCATTTT. Translated, it gives CASRGGGNQPQHF.

In its sample, this clonotype was seen many times. The chain joins TRBV5-5 to TRBJ2-1; 8 nucleotides agree with TRBD1. V lost 3 bases, J lost 5 bases, and 16 bases stayed unmatched. The CDR3 covers 18 residues. CDR1 is SGHKS, CDR2 YYEKEE, per germline (reference sequence). CDR3 in DNA: TGTGCCAGCAGCTCAGACAGGGGAGGCCGGGGTAGAAACAATGAGCAGTTCTTC. Residues: CASSSDRGGRGRNNEQFF.

This clonotype occurred many times. The chain links TRBV29-1 to TRBJ1-1; TRBD1 agrees at 9 bases. J lost 4 bases, V lost 4 bases, and 1 base had no gene match. Germline values: CDR1 SQVTM, CDR2 ANQGSEA. This CDR3 region has 12 residues. The CDR3: CSVGTGVTEAFF. The CDR3 bases are TGCAGCGTTGGGACAGGGGTCACTGAAGCTTTCTTT. Full variable domain (rest looked up from reference TRBV29-1 and TRBJ1-1): SAVISQKPSRDICQRGTSLTIQCQVDSQVTMMFWYRQQPGQSLTLIATANQGSEATYESGFVIDKFPISRPNLTFSTLTVSNMSPEDSSIYLCSVGTGVTEAFFGQGTRLTVV.

This clonotype was observed many times. The genes are TRBV5-1 and TRBJ1-2; possible D gene TRBD1, 5 bases. The CDR3 extends over 14 amino acids. V lost 4 bases, J lost 3 bases, and 13 bases lay in between. Germline assignment: CDR1 SGHRS and CDR2 YFSETQ. The CDR3 bases are TGCGCCAGCAGCCGCCCAGGGTTTGACTATGGCTACACCTTC. The encoded protein is CASSRPGFDYGYTF.

The chain couples TRBV28 to TRBJ1-2; unclear D gene. Deletions cut 11 bases from V and 7 bases from J, with 26 bases between. Germline V gives CDR1 MDHEN, CDR2 SYDVKM. This CDR3 is built from 15 residues. The CDR3 region is CAAGVASGDYRGYTF. CDR3 sequence (DNA): TGTGCCGCCGGCGTCGCATCGGGAGACTATCGTGGCTACACCTTC.

This clonotype was found many times. This chain joins TRBV29-1 and TRBJ1-4; a possible D gene is TRBD1 (5 bases). This CDR3 comprises 12 residues. V was shortened by 6 bases and J by 8 bases, with 13 bases between the two germline ends. In germline, CDR1 is SQVTM, CDR2 ANQGSEA. The CDR3 sequence is CSVGRDGEKLFF. The DNA of the CDR3 is TGCAGCGTCGGTAGGGACGGCGAAAAACTGTTTTTT.

This clonotype was detected many times. This chain uses TRBV29-1 with TRBJ1-5; TRBD1 agrees at 7 bases. The V and J ends lost 4 bases and 4 bases, in that order; junction bases with no gene match: 4. The germline V gene has CDR1 SQVTM and CDR2 ANQGSEA. The CDR3 extends over 13 amino acids. CDR3 amino acids: CSVAARGNQPQHF. In DNA form, the CDR3 reads TGCAGCGTTGCCGCCAGGGGGAATCAGCCCCAGCATTTT.

This clonotype was observed a few times. V gene TRBV3-1 combines with J gene TRBJ1-4; D remains unclear. The CDR3 length is 16 residues. Trimming stripped 4 bases from V and 2 bases from J, with 14 bases between. Germline loops: CDR1 LGHDT, CDR2 YNNKEL (reference sequence). As DNA, the CDR3 is TGTGCCAGCAGCCGAAAGGGAGGGAGTACTAATGAAAAACTGTTTTTT. This translates into CASSRKGGSTNEKLFF. Filled out from reference TRBV3-1 and TRBJ1-4, the complete variable domain reads DTAVSQTPKYLVTQMGNDKSIKCEQNLGHDTMYWYKQDSKKFLKIMFSYNNKELIINETVPNRFSPKSPDKAHLNLHINSLELGDSAVYFCASSRKGGSTNEKLFFGSGTQLSVL.

This clonotype was found many times. The V gene is TRBV5-4, the J gene TRBJ2-2; 7 bases are shared with TRBD2. This CDR3 region has 15 residues. Trimming removed 4 bases from V and 3 bases from J; junction bases left unmatched: 6. Germline CDR1 and CDR2: SGHNT and YYREEE (reference sequence). CDR3 region: CASSPWAGDTGELFF. For the CDR3, the DNA is TGTGCCAGCAGCCCCTGGGCGGGGGACACCGGGGAGCTGTTTTTT.

This clonotype was seen at least ten times. The J gene is TRBJ2-1, the V gene TRBV12-5; the match to TRBD2 covers 8 bases. Trimming cost V 6 bases and J 3 bases; bases outside gene matches: 1. The length of the CDR3 is 13 residues. Germline V gives CDR1 LGHNT, CDR2 FRNRAP. DNA for the CDR3: TGTGCTAGTGGGCGGGGGGACTACAATGAGCAGTTCTTC. This translates into CASGRGDYNEQFF.

The chain links TRBV10-3 to TRBJ1-6, with D possibly being TRBD1 (5 bases). Per the germline V gene, CDR1 is ENHRY and CDR2 is SYGVKD. The CDR3 is 15 residues long. The V and J ends lost 7 bases and 5 bases respectively, with 15 bases between them. For the CDR3, the DNA is TGTGCCATCAAGGGGCAGGGTCAAGATAATTCACCCCTCCACTTT. Translating it yields CAIKGQGQDNSPLHF.

This clonotype was observed at least ten times. This sequence joins TRBV7-9 and TRBJ1-2; 9 nucleotides align to TRBD1. V was pared by 4 bases and J by 1 base, with 10 bases of the junction left unmatched. Germline V gene lookup returns CDR1 SEHNR and CDR2 FQNEAQ (reference sequence). The CDR3 has 17 amino acids. This CDR3 is CASSSRARDRVNYGYTF. As DNA, the CDR3 is TGTGCCAGCAGCTCTAGAGCCCGGGACAGGGTTAACTATGGCTACACCTTC.

This clonotype was observed a few times. The rearrangement joins TRBV11-2 to TRBJ2-2, with unresolved D. V shed 2 bases and J shed 6 bases, with 13 bases lying between them. Germline values: CDR1 SGHAT, CDR2 FQNNGV. This CDR3 contains 15 residues. In DNA form, the CDR3 reads TGTGCCAGCAGCTTATTTCAAGATATGTCCGGGGAGCTGTTTTTT. It yields the protein CASSLFQDMSGELFF.